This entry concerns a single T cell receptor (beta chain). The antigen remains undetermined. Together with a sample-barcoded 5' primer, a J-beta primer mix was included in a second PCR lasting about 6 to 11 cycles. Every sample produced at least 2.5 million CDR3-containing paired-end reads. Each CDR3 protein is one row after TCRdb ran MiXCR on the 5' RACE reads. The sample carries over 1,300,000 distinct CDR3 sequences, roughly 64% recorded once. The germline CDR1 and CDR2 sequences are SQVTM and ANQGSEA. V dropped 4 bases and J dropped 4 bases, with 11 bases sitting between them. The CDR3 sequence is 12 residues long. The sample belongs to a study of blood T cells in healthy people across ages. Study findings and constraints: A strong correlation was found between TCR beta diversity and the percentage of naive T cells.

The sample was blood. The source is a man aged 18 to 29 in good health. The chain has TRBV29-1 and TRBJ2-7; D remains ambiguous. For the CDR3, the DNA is TGCAGCGTTGGTCGGAACCCATACGAGCAGTACTTC. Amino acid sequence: CSVGRNPYEQYF.